The rows below give T cell receptor beta chains drawn from one sample of a study of quantifying T cell responses using KT2 cells. TCRdb itself ran the UMI-ligation and nested PCR reads through MiXCR, one entry per CDR3 protein. The data hold about 50,000 distinct CDR3 sequences, with approximately 10% observed a single time. Source material: PBMCs spiked with cells of the T cell clone KT2. These receptors came from a human donor. CDR3s include the opening cysteine and the closing phenylalanine or tryptophan. Each record gives: J gene, D gene, V gene, clone size, CDR3 DNA, CDR3 protein. A D gene is named only where the DNA matches it firmly. Not every row has a clone size; where given, it reads once, few, many or a size class.

TRBJ1-5,NA,TRBV20-1,many,TGCAGTGCTAGAGACCGGGGCCCCCGTTATCAGCCCCAGCATTTT,CSARDRGPRYQPQHF
TRBJ1-5,NA,TRBV28,many,TGTGCCAGCAGTTTACAGGGAGAACTGAGAAATCAGCCCCAGCATTTT,CASSLQGELRNQPQHF
TRBJ2-1,TRBD2,TRBV30,NA,TGTGCCTGGAGTCCAACCGGGACTAGTTTGTATGAGCAGTTCTTC,CAWSPTGTSLYEQFF
TRBJ2-2,TRBD1,TRBV20-1,few,TGCAGTGCCCCCTTGGTTGCCGACAGGGGAGGAGACACCGGGGAGCTGTTTTTT,CSAPLVADRGGDTGELFF
TRBJ2-7,NA,TRBV2,NA,TGTGCCAGCAGCCGTCGGGACCCAAGGCAGTACTTC,CASSRRDPRQYF
TRBJ1-1,NA,TRBV7-2,few,TGTGCCAGCAGCTTAAAGTCAGGAGACACTGAAGCTTTCTTT,CASSLKSGDTEAFF
TRBJ2-4,NA,TRBV7-9,NA,TGTGCCAGCAGCTTAGCGGAAGGCGAAACCAAAAACATTCAGTACTTC,CASSLAEGETKNIQYF
TRBJ2-1,TRBD2,TRBV6-2/TRBV6-3,few,TGTGCCAGCAGTTCCGCGGGCGGGGGGTCGTATGAGCAGTTCTTC,CASSSAGGGSYEQFF
TRBJ2-1,TRBD1,TRBV11-2,NA,TGTGCCAGCAGCTTCGGGGCAGGGGGCTCCTACAATGAGCAGTTCTTC,CASSFGAGGSYNEQFF
TRBJ2-7,TRBD1,TRBV12-5,few,TGTGCTAGTGGTTTCACCGGGACAGGGATTCACGAGCAGTACTTC,CASGFTGTGIHEQYF